These 26 T cell receptor beta chains were sequenced from one sample in a study of OX40 agonist ivuxolimab in advanced cancers. Sequencing was performed with immunoSEQ multiplex PCR; in TCRdb, only in-frame clones are kept and a portion is missing. The data contain about 31,000 clones, about 85% of them singletons. The input for sequencing was CD4+ or CD8+ T cells sorted from blood, taken in a trial of the OX40 agonist ivuxolimab. The receptors were sampled from an adult with an advanced solid tumor such as melanoma, head and neck, liver or kidney cancer.

This chain connects TRBV27 to TRBJ2-7, with TRBD2 identical over 14 bases. V was pared by 4 bases and J by 2 bases, with 7 bases of the junction left unmatched. The CDR3 is 17 amino acids. Per germline, CDR1 MNHEY and CDR2 SMNVEV (reference sequence). CDR3 in amino acids: CASSSYGTSGGTYEQYF. CDR3 bases: TGTGCCAGCAGTTCCTACGGGACTAGCGGGGGAACCTACGAGCAGTACTTC.

Written as DNA, the CDR3 is TGTGCCAGCAGCTTAGCGGGAGTCTACGAGCAGTACTTC. Translation gives CASSLAGVYEQYF. The V call is TRBV7-6, the J call TRBJ2-7, with D maybe TRBD2 (5 bases). From germline, CDR1 is SGHVS and CDR2 FNYEAQ. The CDR3 spans 13 residues. With 0 bases removed from V and 3 bases from J, the gap between germline ends came to 6 bases.

Here the CDR3 reads CASSQVYAAFNEQFF. The CDR3 DNA sequence: TGCGCCAGCAGCCAAGTGTACGCAGCCTTCAATGAGCAGTTCTTC. The J gene is TRBJ2-1, the V gene TRBV4-1; D remains unclear. The CDR3 runs to 15 residues. Germline-derived CDR1 and CDR2 are MGHRA and YSYEKL. The V end lost 1 base, the J end lost 6 bases, and 13 bases lay between the germline ends.

The chain is built from TRBV11-1 and TRBJ1-2; 9 nucleotides agree with TRBD1. Germline V gene sequence: CDR1 SGHAT, CDR2 FQDESV (reference sequence). CDR3 length: 15 amino acids. The V gene end was trimmed by 2 bases and the J gene end by 4 bases; junction bases not matched to a gene: 5. The CDR3 sequence is CASSLSGTGRYGYTF. The DNA for the CDR3 is TGTGCCAGCAGCTTATCCGGGACAGGGCGCTATGGCTACACCTTC.

V gene TRBV27 combines with J gene TRBJ2-3, with D uncertain. Germline V lookup: CDR1 MNHEY, CDR2 SMNVEV (reference sequence). With 7 bases removed from V and 2 bases from J, the gap between germline ends came to 10 bases. The CDR3 runs 13 residues. CDR3 residues: CASTRRLTDTQYF. For the CDR3, the DNA is TGTGCCAGCACCCGCCGGCTCACAGATACGCAGTATTTT.

The chain joins TRBV9 to TRBJ2-1, with 7 positions matching TRBD1. V gave up 4 bases and J gave up 7 bases; unmatched junction bases: 8. CDR1 is SGDLS and CDR2 is YYNGEE in the germline V gene. CDR3 length: 14 amino acids. CDR3 loop: CASSFRDSYNEQFF. For the CDR3, the DNA is TGTGCCAGCAGCTTTCGGGACAGCTATAATGAGCAGTTCTTC.

The CDR3 nucleotides read TGTGCCAGCAACCTACTGGGGACAGGGGGCGTCGAGCAGTACTTC. Protein product: CASNLLGTGGVEQYF. The chain uses TRBV2 and TRBJ2-7; 12 bases fit TRBD1. Unmatched junction bases numbered 10, after V lost 7 bases and J lost 6 bases. The CDR3 spans 15 residues. Germline lookup yields CDR1 SNHLY and CDR2 FYNNEI.

The chain is built from TRBV18 and TRBJ1-2, with D perhaps TRBD1 (6 bases). This CDR3 region has 13 residues. Germline CDR1 reads KGHSH; CDR2 reads LQKENI. The ends were cut back, 4 bases at V and 4 bases at J, with 10 bases in the middle. CDR3 sequence: CASSQDSAYGYTF. Here the CDR3 DNA reads TGTGCCAGCTCACAGGACAGCGCCTATGGCTACACCTTC.

V and J are TRBV4-3 and TRBJ1-4; unclear D gene. The length of the CDR3 is 15 residues. CDR1 and CDR2 from the germline V gene are LGHNA and YSLEER. V was clipped by 1 base and J by 0 bases, with 6 bases between them. This CDR3 is CASSQGWATNEKLFF. The CDR3 coding sequence is TGCGCCAGCAGCCAAGGTTGGGCAACTAATGAAAAACTGTTTTTT.

The genes are TRBV6-5 and TRBJ2-7; D may be TRBD1 (6 bases). Germline V gene data show CDR1 as MNHEY and CDR2 as SVGAGI. V lost 4 bases, J lost 3 bases, and 13 bases lay in between. CDR3 length: 14 residues. The CDR3 loop reads CASSFQGQIYEQYF. The CDR3 DNA reads TGTGCCAGCAGTTTTCAGGGGCAGATCTACGAGCAGTACTTC.

The chain uses TRBV6-1 and TRBJ1-1; D gene ambiguous. This CDR3 has 13 residues. Germline V gene lookup returns CDR1 MNHNS and CDR2 SASEGT. Trimming cost V 2 bases and J 0 bases, with 4 bases left between them. The CDR3, as DNA: TGTGCCAGCAGTGAAAAAATGAACACTGAAGCTTTCTTT. It specifies CASSEKMNTEAFF.

This rearrangement joins TRBV7-9 to TRBJ2-5; D is undetermined. V was trimmed by 5 bases and J by 2 bases, leaving 24 bases between them. The germline V gene encodes CDR1 SEHNR and CDR2 FQNEAQ (reference sequence). The CDR3 has 18 amino acids. The CDR3 here is CASSHQDVRSYRQETQYF. The CDR3 DNA follows: TGTGCCAGCAGCCACCAAGATGTCCGGTCGTATAGGCAAGAGACCCAGTACTTC.

The V and J genes are TRBV10-3 and TRBJ2-1; 13 bases align to TRBD2. V gave up 0 bases and J gave up 8 bases; unmatched junction bases: 7. Per germline, CDR1 ENHRY and CDR2 SYGVKD. This CDR3 comprises 17 residues. The CDR3 protein is CAISESGWTSGSHEQFF. The CDR3 nucleotides read TGTGCCATCAGTGAGTCAGGGTGGACTAGCGGGAGTCATGAGCAGTTCTTC.

The rearrangement links TRBV28 to TRBJ2-7; 7 positions match TRBD1. The CDR3 length is 15 residues. From germline, CDR1 is MDHEN and CDR2 SYDVKM. V shed 3 bases, J shed 0 bases, and the junction held 5 bases outside the gene matches. This CDR3 is CASSFPTGISYEQYF. The CDR3 nucleotides are TGTGCCAGCAGTTTCCCGACAGGGATCTCCTACGAGCAGTACTTC.

Comment on this clone: Other DNA sequences of this sample code for an identical CDR3. The V call is TRBV29-1, the J call TRBJ2-1, with a weak D call TRBD2 (6 bases). The ends were cut back, 4 bases at V and 7 bases at J, with 11 bases in the middle. The CDR3 contains 12 residues. Germline values: CDR1 SQVTM, CDR2 ANQGSEA. CDR3 coding DNA: TGCAGCGTTGGGGGGGAGACTAATGAGCAGTTCTTC. It yields the protein CSVGGETNEQFF.

The V and J genes are TRBV19 and TRBJ1-1; no firm D call. The CDR3 loop spans 14 amino acids. CDR1 LNHDA and CDR2 SQIVND come from the germline V gene (reference sequence). Trimming shortened V by 3 bases and J by 5 bases, and 13 bases separated the two germline ends. The CDR3, as DNA: TGTGCCAGTAGTATGAGCTTTGGACGAACTGAAGCTTTCTTT. Translated, it gives CASSMSFGRTEAFF.

The CDR3 nucleotides read TGCGCCAGCAGCTTTGGACAATCTTACGAGCAGTACTTC. This gives the protein CASSFGQSYEQYF. The genes are TRBV5-1 and TRBJ2-7; a possible D gene is TRBD1 (5 bases). Trimming stripped 2 bases from V and 4 bases from J, with 10 bases between. CDR3 length: 13 amino acids. Per the germline V gene, CDR1 is SGHRS and CDR2 is YFSETQ.

The gene calls are TRBV10-3 and TRBJ2-7, with 13 bases that match TRBD2. CDR3 length equals 15 residues. Losses at the gene ends were 9 bases for V and 4 bases for J; bases not matched to a gene: 9. Per the germline V gene, CDR1 is ENHRY and CDR2 is SYGVKD. DNA for the CDR3: TGTGCCATAGGACTAGCGGGGGAAATACCGTACGAGCAGTACTTC. This gives the protein CAIGLAGEIPYEQYF.

The chain links TRBV30 to TRBJ2-7; D gene uncertain. The CDR3 runs to 13 residues. With 1 base removed from V and 1 base from J, the gap between germline ends came to 8 bases. CDR1 is GTSNPN and CDR2 is SVGIG in the germline V gene (reference sequence). Here the CDR3 DNA reads TGTGCCTGGAGTGCAGGTGGGTCCTACGAGCAGTACTTC. Amino acids: CAWSAGGSYEQYF.

The rearrangement joins TRBV7-6 to TRBJ2-2; TRBD1 is a possible D gene (5 bases). Trimming removed 1 base at V and 7 bases at J, with 10 bases between. This CDR3 region has 14 residues. CDR1 SGHVS and CDR2 FNYEAQ come from the germline V gene. DNA for the CDR3: TGTGCCAGCAGCTTAGGACAGATTCGCGGGGAGCTGTTTTTT. Encoded protein: CASSLGQIRGELFF.

The gene calls are TRBV30 and TRBJ2-5; D possibly corresponds to TRBD2 (5 bases). Per germline, CDR1 GTSNPN and CDR2 SVGIG (reference sequence). The CDR3 extends over 12 amino acids. V gave up 0 bases and J gave up 4 bases, with 6 bases separating them. Here the CDR3 DNA reads TGTGCCTGGAGTGTAGGAGGAGAGACCCAGTACTTC. Its protein product is CAWSVGGETQYF.

The V and J genes are TRBV9 and TRBJ2-3; tentatively, D is TRBD1 (6 bases). Per the germline V gene, CDR1 is SGDLS and CDR2 is YYNGEE. CDR3 length equals 13 residues. Trimming stripped 4 bases from V and 4 bases from J, with 10 bases between. CDR3 coding DNA: TGTGCCAGCAGCAAACAGGGTCCAGATACGCAGTATTTT. Its translation: CASSKQGPDTQYF.

This clone appeared once. The chain employs TRBV29-1 and TRBJ2-6, with D tentatively TRBD1 (5 bases). Germline loops: CDR1 SQVTM, CDR2 ANQGSEA. The V end lost 1 base, the J end lost 3 bases, and 16 bases lay between the germline ends. The CDR3 sequence is 17 residues long. CDR3 loop: CSVEAIDTGLGANVLTF. Here the CDR3 DNA reads TGCAGCGTTGAAGCCATCGACACAGGTCTTGGGGCCAACGTCCTGACTTTC.

The rearrangement links TRBV27 to TRBJ1-5; D is perhaps TRBD1 (5 bases). Trimming took 5 bases from V and 0 from J, leaving 11 bases between them. In germline, CDR1 is MNHEY, CDR2 SMNVEV (reference sequence). The CDR3 runs 15 residues. CDR3 sequence: CASSPWDGSNQPQHF. The CDR3 DNA is TGTGCCAGCAGTCCCTGGGACGGTAGCAATCAGCCCCAGCATTTT.

The CDR3 bases are TGCGCCAGCAGCCAAGTCCCCCAGGCTTACAATGAGCAGTTCTTC. This encodes CASSQVPQAYNEQFF. The rearrangement links TRBV4-1 to TRBJ2-1; D gene ambiguous. The V and J ends lost 1 base and 4 bases respectively, with 11 bases between them. The CDR3 is made up of 15 amino acids. Germline V lookup: CDR1 MGHRA, CDR2 YSYEKL.

The rearrangement links TRBV30 to TRBJ1-1; TRBD1 might be the D (5 bases). Deletions cut 3 bases from V and 6 bases from J, with 11 bases between. The CDR3 has 12 residues. Germline-derived CDR1 and CDR2 are GTSNPN and SVGIG (reference sequence). As DNA, the CDR3 is TGTGCCTGGAGCTATCTGGGGCCTGAAGCTTTCTTT. It is translated as CAWSYLGPEAFF. The variable domain in full, with the rest retrieved from reference TRBV30 and TRBJ1-1, is SQTIHQWPATLVQPVGSPLSLECTVEGTSNPNLYWYRQAAGRGLQLLFYSVGIGQISSEVPQNLSASRPQDRQFILSSKKLLLSDSGFYLCAWSYLGPEAFFGQGTRLTVV.